Listed below are T cell receptor beta chains from one sample, sequenced in a study of CXCR3-negative and CXCR3-positive naive CD8 T cells. TCRdb reanalyzed the 5' RACE reads, giving one entry per CDR3 protein sequence and no DNA. The sample is made up of tens of thousands of distinct CDR3 sequences, and the top ten hold 0.5% to 0.55% of it. Sequenced input: naive CXCR3+ CD8+ T cells from blood. These receptors were collected from a human donor in good health. Some clones in this sample may be carry-over from other donors' samples. CDR3s include the opening cysteine and the closing phenylalanine or tryptophan.

TRBV12-2,TRBJ2-7,CASRHAEIDDEQYF
TRBV28,TRBJ1-2,CASSPWLYGYTF
TRBV6-5,TRBJ1-2,CASRKKGNYGYTF
TRBV6-2/TRBV6-3,TRBJ2-2,CASGRTGGTGELFF
TRBV27,TRBJ2-3,CASRAGTVSTDTQYF
TRBV19,TRBJ2-7,CASSMRTGYEQYF
TRBV6-5,TRBJ2-1,CASSFGPYNEQFF
TRBV12-5,TRBJ2-2,CASGFETGELFF
TRBV29-1,TRBJ2-7,CSVEDQGGYEQYF
TRBV9,TRBJ1-1,CASSVYPGLLNTEAFF
TRBV6-2/TRBV6-3,TRBJ1-1,CASSYTENTEAFF
TRBV10-2,TRBJ2-1,CASRGGDYNEQFF
TRBV29-1,TRBJ1-1,CSVEVESPEAFF
TRBV4-3,TRBJ1-1,CASSQELGGRGNFYTEAFF
TRBV29-1,TRBJ2-2,CSVWGVPFTGELFF
TRBV9,TRBJ1-1,CASSGPSGGDTEAFF
TRBV5-4,TRBJ2-3,CASSAMDDEDTQYF
TRBV7-9,TRBJ1-2,CASSSLWDIQYGYTF
TRBV29-1,TRBJ2-7,CSGGTAREQYF
TRBV10-3,TRBJ1-2,CAITPVEQDENGYTF
TRBV5-5,TRBJ2-4,CASSSGPRWGDIQYF
TRBV2,TRBJ2-1,CASPRLAGSYNEQFF
TRBV25-1,TRBJ1-1,CASSEFFVGSKSEAFF
TRBV6-5,TRBJ1-1,CASSYSTGMNTEAFF
TRBV29-1,TRBJ2-7,CSVASAGTGPFSEQYF
TRBV20-1,TRBJ2-1,CSANGLAYNEQFF
TRBV10-3,TRBJ1-3,CAISVQDSGNTIYF
TRBV5-1,TRBJ2-1,CASSLEPRDEQFF
TRBV28,TRBJ1-1,CASSSRRDLNTEAFF
TRBV12-3/TRBV12-4,TRBJ2-7,CASSLGQTSSYEQYF
TRBV6-5,TRBJ2-1,CASSYSNAGTDGEQFF
TRBV6-6,TRBJ2-1,CASSYALAGGLYNEQFF
TRBV27,TRBJ2-1,CASSVLAGLDEQFF
TRBV6-2/TRBV6-3,TRBJ2-3,CASSPSGPGGTDTQYF
TRBV5-6,TRBJ2-3,CASSPDSGATTDTQYF
TRBV27,TRBJ2-7,CASSSGAGPSYERYF
TRBV7-9,TRBJ2-3,CASSPFTDTQYF
TRBV5-1,TRBJ2-7,CASSLAWGDYEQYF
TRBV6-5,TRBJ2-3,CASSPETAFYTDTQYF
TRBV28,TRBJ2-1,CACSSPYRDRGPNEQFF
TRBV29-1,TRBJ2-7,CSVEVRHGEPFF
TRBV28,TRBJ2-2,CASSLGGTGELFF
TRBV28,TRBJ2-7,CASSLAGSGYEQYF
TRBV3-1,TRBJ2-7,CASSQEGSGSYEQYF
TRBV21-1,TRBJ2-1,CASSPKSVPNEQFF
TRBV29-1,TRBJ2-1,CSVEGLAGGLYNEQFF
TRBV18,TRBJ1-1,CASSPSAGAVNTEAFF
TRBV18,TRBJ2-7,CASSPPTLTYEQYF
TRBV28,TRBJ1-5,CASSFGGNQPQHF
TRBV28,TRBJ1-5,CASSLGWTQGRNQPQHF
TRBV15,TRBJ2-3,CATSRDHLLPDRTDTQYF
TRBV28,TRBJ2-7,CASSLVLAGATGTYEQYF
TRBV20-1,TRBJ2-1,CSARGQSSYNEQFF
TRBV28,TRBJ1-5,CASTRSDRADQPQHF
TRBV4-1,TRBJ2-7,CASSLLPSTGSNEQYF
TRBV7-9,TRBJ1-1,CASSFTVTDTEAFF
TRBV4-3,TRBJ2-7,CASSHQLTGAYEQYF
TRBV20-1,TRBJ2-5,CSARDFRDQETQYF
TRBV19,TRBJ2-7,CASSSGTGREQYF
TRBV6-2/TRBV6-3,TRBJ2-2,CASSYGRKRNTGELFF